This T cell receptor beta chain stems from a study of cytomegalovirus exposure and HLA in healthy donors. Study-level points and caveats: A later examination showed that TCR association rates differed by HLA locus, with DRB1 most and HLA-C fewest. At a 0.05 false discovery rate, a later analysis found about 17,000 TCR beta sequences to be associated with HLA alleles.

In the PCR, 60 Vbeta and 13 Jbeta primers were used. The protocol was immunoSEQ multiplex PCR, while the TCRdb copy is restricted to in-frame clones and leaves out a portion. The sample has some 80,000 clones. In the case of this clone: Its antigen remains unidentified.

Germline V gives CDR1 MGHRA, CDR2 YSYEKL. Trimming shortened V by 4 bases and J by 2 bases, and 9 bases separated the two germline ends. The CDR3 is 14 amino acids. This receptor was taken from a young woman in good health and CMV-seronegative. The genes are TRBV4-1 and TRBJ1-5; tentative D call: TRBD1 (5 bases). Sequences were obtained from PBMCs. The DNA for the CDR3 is TGCGCCAGCAGCCTCAGGGATCGCAATCAGCCCCAGCATTTT. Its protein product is CASSLRDRNQPQHF.